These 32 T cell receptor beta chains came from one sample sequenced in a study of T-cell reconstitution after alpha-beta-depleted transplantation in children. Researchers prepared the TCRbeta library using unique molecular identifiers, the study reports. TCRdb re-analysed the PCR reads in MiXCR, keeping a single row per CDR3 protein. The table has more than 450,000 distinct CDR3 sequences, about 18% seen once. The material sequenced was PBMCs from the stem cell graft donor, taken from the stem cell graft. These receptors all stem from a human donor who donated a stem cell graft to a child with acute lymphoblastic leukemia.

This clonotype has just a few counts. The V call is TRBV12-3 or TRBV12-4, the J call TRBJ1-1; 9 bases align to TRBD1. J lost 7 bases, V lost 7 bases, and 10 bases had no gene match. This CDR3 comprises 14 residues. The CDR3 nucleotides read TGTGCCAGCATGACTGTGACAGGGGGGAATGAAGCTTTCTTT. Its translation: CASMTVTGGNEAFF.

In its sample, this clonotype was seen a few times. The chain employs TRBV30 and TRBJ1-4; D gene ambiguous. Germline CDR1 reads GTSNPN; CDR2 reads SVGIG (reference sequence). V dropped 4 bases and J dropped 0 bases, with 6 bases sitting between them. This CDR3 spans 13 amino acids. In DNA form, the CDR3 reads TGTGCCTGGAACAGAGCAACTAATGAAAAACTGTTTTTT. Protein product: CAWNRATNEKLFF.

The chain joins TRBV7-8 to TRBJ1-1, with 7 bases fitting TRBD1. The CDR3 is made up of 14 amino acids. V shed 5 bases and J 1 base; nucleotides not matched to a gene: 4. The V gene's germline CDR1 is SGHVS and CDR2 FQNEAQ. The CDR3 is CASSAGQTNTEAFF. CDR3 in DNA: TGTGCCAGCAGCGCGGGACAGACGAACACTGAAGCTTTCTTT. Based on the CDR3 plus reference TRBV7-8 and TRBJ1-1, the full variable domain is GAGVSQSPRYKVAKRGQDVALRCDPISGHVSLFWYQQALGQGPEFLTYFQNEAQLDKSGLPSDRFFAERPEGSVSTLKIQRTQQEDSAVYLCASSAGQTNTEAFFGQGTRLTVV.

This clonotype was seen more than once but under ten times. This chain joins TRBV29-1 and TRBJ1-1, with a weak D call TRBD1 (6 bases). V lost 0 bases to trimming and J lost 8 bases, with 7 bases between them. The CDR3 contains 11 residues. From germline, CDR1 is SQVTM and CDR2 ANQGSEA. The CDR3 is CSVEDTGEAFF. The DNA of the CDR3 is TGCAGCGTTGAAGACACAGGGGAAGCTTTCTTT.

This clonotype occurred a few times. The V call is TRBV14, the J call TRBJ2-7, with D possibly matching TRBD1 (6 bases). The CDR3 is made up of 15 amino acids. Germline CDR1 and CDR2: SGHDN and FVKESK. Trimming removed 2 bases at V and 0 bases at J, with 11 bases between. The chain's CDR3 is CASSQNRVFSYEQYF. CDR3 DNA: TGTGCCAGCAGCCAAAACAGGGTTTTCTCCTACGAGCAGTACTTC. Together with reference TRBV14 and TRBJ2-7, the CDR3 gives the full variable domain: EAGVTQFPSHSVIEKGQTVTLRCDPISGHDNLYWYRRVMGKEIKFLLHFVKESKQDESGMPNNRFLAERTGGTYSTLKVQPAELEDSGVYFCASSQNRVFSYEQYFGPGTRLTVT.

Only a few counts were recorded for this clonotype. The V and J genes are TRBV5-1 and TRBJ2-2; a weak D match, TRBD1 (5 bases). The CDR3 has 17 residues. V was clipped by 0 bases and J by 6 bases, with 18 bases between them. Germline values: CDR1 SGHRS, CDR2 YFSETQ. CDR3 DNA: TGCGCCAGCAGCTTGGCCAGAGTCAGGGAATACGCCGGGGAGCTGTTTTTT. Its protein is CASSLARVREYAGELFF.

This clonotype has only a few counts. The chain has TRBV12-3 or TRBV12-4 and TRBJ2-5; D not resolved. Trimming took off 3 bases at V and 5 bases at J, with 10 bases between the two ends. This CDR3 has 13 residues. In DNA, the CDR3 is TGTGCCAGCAGTTTCATGGTACGCGAGACCCAGTACTTC. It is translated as CASSFMVRETQYF.

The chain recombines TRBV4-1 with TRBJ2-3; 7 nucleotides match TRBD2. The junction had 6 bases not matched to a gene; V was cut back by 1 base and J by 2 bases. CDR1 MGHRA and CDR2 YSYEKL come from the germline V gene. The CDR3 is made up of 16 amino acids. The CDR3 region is CASSQVASGYTDTQYF. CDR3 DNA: TGCGCCAGCAGCCAAGTGGCTAGCGGATACACAGATACGCAGTATTTT.

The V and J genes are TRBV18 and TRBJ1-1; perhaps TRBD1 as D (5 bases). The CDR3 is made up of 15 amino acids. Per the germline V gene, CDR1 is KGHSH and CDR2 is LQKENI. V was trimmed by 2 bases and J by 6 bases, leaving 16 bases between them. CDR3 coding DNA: TGTGCCAGCTCACCAGAGTATTCAGGGCGAGCTGAAGCTTTCTTT. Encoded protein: CASSPEYSGRAEAFF.

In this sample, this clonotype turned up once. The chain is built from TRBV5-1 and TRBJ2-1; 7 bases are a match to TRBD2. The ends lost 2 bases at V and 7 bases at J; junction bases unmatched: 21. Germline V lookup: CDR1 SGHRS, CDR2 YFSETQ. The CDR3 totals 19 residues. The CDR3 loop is CASSLGVAGGLSWGNEQFF. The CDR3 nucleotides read TGCGCCAGCAGCTTAGGCGTAGCGGGCGGGCTTTCCTGGGGGAATGAGCAGTTCTTC.

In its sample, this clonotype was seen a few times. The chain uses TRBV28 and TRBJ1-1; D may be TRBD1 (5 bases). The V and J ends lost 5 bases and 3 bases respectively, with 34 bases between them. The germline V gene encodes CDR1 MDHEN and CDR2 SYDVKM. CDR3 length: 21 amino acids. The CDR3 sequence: CASSLTSSGRGEGIRYTEAFF. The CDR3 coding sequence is TGTGCCAGCAGTCTGACTAGTTCGGGGCGGGGGGAAGGGATTCGGTACACTGAAGCTTTCTTT.

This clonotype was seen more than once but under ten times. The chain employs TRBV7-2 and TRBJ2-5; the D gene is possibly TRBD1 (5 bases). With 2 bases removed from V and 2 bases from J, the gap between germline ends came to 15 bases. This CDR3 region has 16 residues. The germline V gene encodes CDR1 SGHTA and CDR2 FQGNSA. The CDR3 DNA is TGTGCCAGCAGCTTAATGATAGTGCAGGGACAAGAGACCCAGTACTTC. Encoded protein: CASSLMIVQGQETQYF.

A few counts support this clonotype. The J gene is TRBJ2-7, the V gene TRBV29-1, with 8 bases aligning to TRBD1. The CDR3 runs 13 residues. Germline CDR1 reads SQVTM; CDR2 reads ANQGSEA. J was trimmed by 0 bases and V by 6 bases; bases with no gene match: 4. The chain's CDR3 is CSVGTGSSYEQYF. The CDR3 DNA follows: TGCAGCGTGGGGACAGGCAGCTCCTACGAGCAGTACTTC.

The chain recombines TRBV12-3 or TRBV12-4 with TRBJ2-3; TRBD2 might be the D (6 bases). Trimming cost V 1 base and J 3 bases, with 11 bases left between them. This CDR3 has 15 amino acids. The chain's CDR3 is CASSLVGGVTDTQYF. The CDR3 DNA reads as TGTGCCAGCAGTTTAGTCGGGGGAGTGACAGATACGCAGTATTTT.

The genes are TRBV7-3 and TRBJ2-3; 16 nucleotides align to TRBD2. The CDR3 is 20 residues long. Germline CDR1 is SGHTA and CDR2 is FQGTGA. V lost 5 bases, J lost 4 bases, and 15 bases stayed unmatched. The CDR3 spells CASSPTSFGTSGRAADTQYF. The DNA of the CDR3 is TGTGCCAGCAGCCCTACTTCCTTCGGGACTAGCGGGAGGGCCGCAGATACGCAGTATTTT.

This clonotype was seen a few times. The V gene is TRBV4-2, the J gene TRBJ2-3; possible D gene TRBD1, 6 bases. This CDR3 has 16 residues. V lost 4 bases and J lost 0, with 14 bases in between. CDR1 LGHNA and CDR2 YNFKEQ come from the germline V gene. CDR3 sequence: CASSPWDTGSTDTQYF. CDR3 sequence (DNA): TGTGCCAGCAGCCCCTGGGACACGGGAAGCACAGATACGCAGTATTTT.

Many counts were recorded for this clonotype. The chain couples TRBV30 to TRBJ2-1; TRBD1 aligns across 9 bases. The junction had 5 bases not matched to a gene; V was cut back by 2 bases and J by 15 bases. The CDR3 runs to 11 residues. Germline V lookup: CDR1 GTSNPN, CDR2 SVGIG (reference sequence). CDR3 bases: TGTGCCTGGAGTCCCGGGACAGGGCGGTTCTTC. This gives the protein CAWSPGTGRFF.

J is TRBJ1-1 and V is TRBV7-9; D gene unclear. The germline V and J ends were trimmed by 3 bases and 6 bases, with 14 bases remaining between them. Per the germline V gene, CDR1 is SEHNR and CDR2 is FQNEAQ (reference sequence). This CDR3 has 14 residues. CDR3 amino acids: CASSFLHEAAEAFF. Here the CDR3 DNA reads TGTGCCAGCAGCTTCTTACACGAGGCAGCTGAAGCTTTCTTT.

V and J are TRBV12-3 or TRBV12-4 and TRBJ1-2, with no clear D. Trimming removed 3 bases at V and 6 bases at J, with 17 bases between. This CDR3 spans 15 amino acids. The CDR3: CASSLGYTGLNGYTF. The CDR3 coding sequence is TGTGCCAGCAGTTTGGGGTACACCGGGTTAAATGGCTACACCTTC.

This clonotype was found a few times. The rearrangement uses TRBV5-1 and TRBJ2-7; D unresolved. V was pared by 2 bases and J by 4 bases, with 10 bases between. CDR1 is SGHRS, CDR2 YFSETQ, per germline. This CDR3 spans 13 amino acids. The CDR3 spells CASSLTTPYEQYF. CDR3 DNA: TGCGCCAGCAGCTTAACGACCCCTTACGAGCAGTACTTC.

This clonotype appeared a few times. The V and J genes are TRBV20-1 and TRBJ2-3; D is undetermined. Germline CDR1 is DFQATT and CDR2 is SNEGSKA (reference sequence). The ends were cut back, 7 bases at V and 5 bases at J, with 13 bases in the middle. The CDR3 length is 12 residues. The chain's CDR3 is CSGSVHRDTQYF. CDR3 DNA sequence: TGCAGTGGCTCGGTCCATCGAGATACGCAGTATTTT.

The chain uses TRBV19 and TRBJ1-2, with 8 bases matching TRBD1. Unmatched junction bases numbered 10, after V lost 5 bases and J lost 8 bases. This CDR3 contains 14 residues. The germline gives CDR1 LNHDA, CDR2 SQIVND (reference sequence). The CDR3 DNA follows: TGTGCCAGTAGTTCTGGGACAGGTGAACGCGGCTACACCTTC. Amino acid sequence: CASSSGTGERGYTF.

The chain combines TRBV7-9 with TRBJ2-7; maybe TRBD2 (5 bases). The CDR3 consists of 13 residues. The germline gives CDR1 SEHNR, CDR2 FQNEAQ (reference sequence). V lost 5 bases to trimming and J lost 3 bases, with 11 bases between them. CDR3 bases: TGTGCCAGCAGCCAAGAGGGCCTCTACGAGCAGTACTTC. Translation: CASSQEGLYEQYF.

The CDR3 region has the DNA TGTGCCAGCAGTTTATCCGACAGCTATGGCTACACCTTC. As protein: CASSLSDSYGYTF. The rearrangement joins TRBV27 to TRBJ1-2; maybe TRBD1 (5 bases). The CDR3 contains 13 residues. Germline V CDR1 and CDR2: MNHEY, SMNVEV (reference sequence). Between the trimmed V and J ends, which lost 0 bases and 4 bases, there was a span of 6 bases.

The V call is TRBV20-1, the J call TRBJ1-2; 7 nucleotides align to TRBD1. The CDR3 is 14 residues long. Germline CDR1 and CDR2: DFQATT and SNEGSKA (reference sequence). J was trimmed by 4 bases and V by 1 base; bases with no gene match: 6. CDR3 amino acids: CSARGAGGTYGYTF. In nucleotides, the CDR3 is TGCAGTGCTAGAGGGGCAGGGGGTACCTATGGCTACACCTTC.

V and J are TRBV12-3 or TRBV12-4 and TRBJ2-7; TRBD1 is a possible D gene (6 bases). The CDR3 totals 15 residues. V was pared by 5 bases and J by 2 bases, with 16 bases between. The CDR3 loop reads CASSPPNRDPYEQYF. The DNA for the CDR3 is TGTGCCAGCAGTCCGCCCAACAGGGACCCCTACGAGCAGTACTTC.

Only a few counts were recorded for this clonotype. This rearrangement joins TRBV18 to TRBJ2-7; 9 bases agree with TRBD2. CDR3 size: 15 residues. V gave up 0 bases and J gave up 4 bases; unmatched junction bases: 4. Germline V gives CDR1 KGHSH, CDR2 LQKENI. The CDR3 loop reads CASSPPSGRVYEQYF. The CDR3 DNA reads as TGTGCCAGCTCACCACCTAGCGGGAGAGTTTACGAGCAGTACTTC.

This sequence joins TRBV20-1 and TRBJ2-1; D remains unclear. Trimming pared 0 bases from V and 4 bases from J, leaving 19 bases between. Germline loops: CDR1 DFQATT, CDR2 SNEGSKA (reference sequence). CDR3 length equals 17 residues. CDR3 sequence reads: CSARDRAGRREYNEQFF. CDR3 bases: TGCAGTGCTAGAGATAGGGCCGGGCGAAGGGAATACAATGAGCAGTTCTTC.

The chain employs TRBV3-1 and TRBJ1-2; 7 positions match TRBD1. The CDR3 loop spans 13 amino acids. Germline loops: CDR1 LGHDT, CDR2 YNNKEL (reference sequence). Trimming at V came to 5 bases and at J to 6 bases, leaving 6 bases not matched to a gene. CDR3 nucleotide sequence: TGTGCCAGCAGCAGGACCGGGACAGATGGCTACACCTTC. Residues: CASSRTGTDGYTF.

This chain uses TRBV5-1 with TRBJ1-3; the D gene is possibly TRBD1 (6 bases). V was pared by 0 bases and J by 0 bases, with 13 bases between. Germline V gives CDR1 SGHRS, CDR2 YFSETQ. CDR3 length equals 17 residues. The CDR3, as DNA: TGCGCCAGCAGCTTGGGGCGACAGGCCCTCTCTGGAAACACCATATATTTT. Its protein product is CASSLGRQALSGNTIYF.

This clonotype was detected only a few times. The CDR3 bases are TGTGCCAGCAGCTTGAGGGACGCACCCTACGAGCAGTACTTC. Residues: CASSLRDAPYEQYF. The V and J genes are TRBV5-6 and TRBJ2-7; perhaps D is TRBD1 or TRBD2 (5 bases each). With 1 base removed from V and 2 bases from J, the gap between germline ends came to 10 bases. CDR1 is SGHDT, CDR2 YYEEEE, per germline. The CDR3 sequence is 14 residues long.

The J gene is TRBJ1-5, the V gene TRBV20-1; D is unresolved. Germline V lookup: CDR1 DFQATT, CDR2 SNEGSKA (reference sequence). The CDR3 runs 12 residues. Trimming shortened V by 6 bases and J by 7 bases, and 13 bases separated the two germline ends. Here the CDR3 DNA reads TGCAGTGCCGCCGCCTCGCAGCAGCCCCAGCATTTT. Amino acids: CSAAASQQPQHF.